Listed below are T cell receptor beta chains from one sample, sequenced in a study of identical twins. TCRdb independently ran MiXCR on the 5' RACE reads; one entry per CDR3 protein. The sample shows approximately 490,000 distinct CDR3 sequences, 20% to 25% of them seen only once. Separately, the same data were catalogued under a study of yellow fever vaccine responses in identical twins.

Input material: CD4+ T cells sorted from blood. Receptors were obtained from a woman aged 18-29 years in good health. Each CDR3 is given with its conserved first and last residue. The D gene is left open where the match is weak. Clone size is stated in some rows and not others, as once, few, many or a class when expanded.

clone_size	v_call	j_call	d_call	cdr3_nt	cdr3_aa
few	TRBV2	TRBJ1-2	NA	TGTGCCAGCAGGACCGGGCAGGACTACACCTTC	CASRTGQDYTF
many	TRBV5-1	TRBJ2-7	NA	TGCGCCAGCAGCTTCAGGGTTGGATACGAGCAGTACTTC	CASSFRVGYEQYF
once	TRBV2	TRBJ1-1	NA	TGTGCCAGCAATCTCAACACTGAAGCTTTCTTT	CASNLNTEAFF
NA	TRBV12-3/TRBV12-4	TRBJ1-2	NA	TGTGCCAGCAGTTTAGGAGCCCAATGGGGCTACACCTTC	CASSLGAQWGYTF
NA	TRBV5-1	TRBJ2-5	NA	TGCGCCAGCAGCCCCGACACAGGGAGGCGAGAGACCCAGTACTTC	CASSPDTGRRETQYF
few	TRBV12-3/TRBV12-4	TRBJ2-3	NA	TGTGCCAGCAGTTTCGACGGGCGGGGCACAGATACGCAGTATTTT	CASSFDGRGTDTQYF
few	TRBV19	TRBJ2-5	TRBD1	TGTGCCAGTACTTCCGGGACAGGGTGGATGGAGACCCAGTACTTC	CASTSGTGWMETQYF
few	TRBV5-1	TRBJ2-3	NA	TGCGCCAGCAGCTGGGTGAGCGACCCAACAAGCTTTCGAACAGATACGCAGTATTTT	CASSWVSDPTSFRTDTQYF
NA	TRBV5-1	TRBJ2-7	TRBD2	TGCGCCAGCAGCGCCGGACTAGCGGGAGTCCGATCCTACGAGCAGTACTTC	CASSAGLAGVRSYEQYF
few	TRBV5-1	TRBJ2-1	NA	TGCGCCAGCAGCTTGGTGTCAGGGGACTACAATGAGCAGTTCTTC	CASSLVSGDYNEQFF
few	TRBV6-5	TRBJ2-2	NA	TGTGCCAGCAGTTACGCCGGACAGCCCCTCGGCGGGGAGCTGTTTTTT	CASSYAGQPLGGELFF
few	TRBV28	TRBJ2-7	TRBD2	TGTGCCAGCAGTTTATGGGGGACTAGCGGGAGGGCCTACGAGCAGTACTTC	CASSLWGTSGRAYEQYF
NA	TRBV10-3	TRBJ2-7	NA	TGTGCCATCAGTGAGCAAGGGGAAGAGCAGTACTTC	CAISEQGEEQYF
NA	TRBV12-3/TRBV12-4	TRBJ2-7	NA	TGTGCCAGCAGTCCCGCCGGGAAGCGGTCCTCCTACGAGCAGTACTTC	CASSPAGKRSSYEQYF
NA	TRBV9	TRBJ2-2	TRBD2	TGTGCCAGCAGAGCTAGCGGGGACAACACCGGGGAGCTGTTTTTT	CASRASGDNTGELFF
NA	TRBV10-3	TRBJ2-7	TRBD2	TGTGCCATCAGCCGGACTAGCGACGCCTACGAGCAGTACTTC	CAISRTSDAYEQYF
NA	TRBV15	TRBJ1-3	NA	TGTGCCACCAGCAGAGATGTTATAGGTGGAAACACCATATATTTT	CATSRDVIGGNTIYF
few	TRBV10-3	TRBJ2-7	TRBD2	TGTGCCATCAGTACGTCTCTGACTAGCGGGAACGAGCAGTACTTC	CAISTSLTSGNEQYF
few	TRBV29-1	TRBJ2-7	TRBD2	TGCAGCGTCCCGGGACTAGCGGGAGCCGAGCAGTACTTC	CSVPGLAGAEQYF
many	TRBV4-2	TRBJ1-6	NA	TGTGCCAGCAGCCAAGATGGGGGCTCCTATAATTCACCCCTCCACTTT	CASSQDGGSYNSPLHF
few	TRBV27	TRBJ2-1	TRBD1	TGTGCCAGCAGCCAGGACAGGGAATGGGACAATGAGCAGTTCTTC	CASSQDREWDNEQFF
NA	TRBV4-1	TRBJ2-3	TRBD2	TGCGCCAGCAGCCCTCTGATCGCCGAGGGACTAGCGGGAATTGATACGCAGTATTTT	CASSPLIAEGLAGIDTQYF
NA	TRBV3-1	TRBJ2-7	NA	TGTGCCAGCAGCCAAGATATGAAGACGGTAAGCTCCTACGAGCAGTACTTC	CASSQDMKTVSSYEQYF
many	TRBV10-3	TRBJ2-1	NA	TGTGCCATCAGTGAGGGGGGAGGACCCTACAATGAGCAGTTCTTC	CAISEGGGPYNEQFF
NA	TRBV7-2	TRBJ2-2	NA	TGTGCCAGCAGCTACCGGGGGCCGAACACCGGGGAGCTGTTTTTT	CASSYRGPNTGELFF
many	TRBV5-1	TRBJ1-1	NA	TGCGCCAGCAGCTTGGGTGCAGTAAACACTGAAGCTTTCTTT	CASSLGAVNTEAFF
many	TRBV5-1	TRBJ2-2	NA	TGTGCCAGCAGTTTGCGACCAAACACCGGGGAGCTGTTTTTT	CASSLRPNTGELFF
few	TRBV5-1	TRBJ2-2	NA	TGCGCCACCCGGTCTGGACTCACCACCGGGGAGCTGTTTTTT	CATRSGLTTGELFF
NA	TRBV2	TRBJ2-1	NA	TGTGCCAGCGTGAGGTTTGGCTCCTACAATGAGCAGTTCTTC	CASVRFGSYNEQFF
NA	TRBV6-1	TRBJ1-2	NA	TGTGCCAGCAGTGATCAGGGGAGATATGGCTACACCTTC	CASSDQGRYGYTF
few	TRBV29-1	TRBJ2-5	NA	TGCAGCGTTGAACGAGGAGGGGCACAAGAGACCCAGTACTTC	CSVERGGAQETQYF
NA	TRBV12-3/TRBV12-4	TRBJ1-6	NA	TGTGCCAGCAGTCTATTTACGCTGAATTCACCCCTCCACTTT	CASSLFTLNSPLHF
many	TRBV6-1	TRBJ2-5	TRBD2	TGTGCCAGCAAGCGGGAGCTGGGGGGGACCCAGTACTTC	CASKRELGGTQYF
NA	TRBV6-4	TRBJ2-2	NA	TGTGCCAGCAGTGTGTTCGCAGGGGCGACTGGCGGGGAGCTGTTTTTT	CASSVFAGATGGELFF
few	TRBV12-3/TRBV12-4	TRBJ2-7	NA	TGTGCCAGCAGTTCCTCCTCCTGGCGGGAGCAGTACTTC	CASSSSSWREQYF
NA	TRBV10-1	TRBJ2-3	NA	TGCGCCAGCAGTGACGCCCAAGGGGTGGATACGCAGTATTTT	CASSDAQGVDTQYF
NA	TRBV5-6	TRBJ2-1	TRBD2	TGTGCCAGCAGCCGTAGGCCTAGCGGTGAGCAGTTCTTC	CASSRRPSGEQFF
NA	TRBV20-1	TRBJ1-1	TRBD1	TGCAGTGCTATTGGGACAGCCAACACTGAAGCTTTCTTT	CSAIGTANTEAFF
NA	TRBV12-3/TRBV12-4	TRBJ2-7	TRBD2	TGTGCCAGCAGTTTTCGTACTAGCGGGAGCTACGAGCAGTACTTC	CASSFRTSGSYEQYF
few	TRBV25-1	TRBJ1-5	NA	TGTGCCAGCAGTGATTCCACCGCCGGGGCGGGACAGCCCCAGCATTTT	CASSDSTAGAGQPQHF
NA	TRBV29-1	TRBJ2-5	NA	TGCAGCGATTACAGGGTGGACGAGGAGACCCAGTACTTC	CSDYRVDEETQYF
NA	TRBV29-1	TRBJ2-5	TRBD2	TGCAGTGGACTAGCGGGACTGGGAGGGGAGACCCAGTACTTC	CSGLAGLGGETQYF
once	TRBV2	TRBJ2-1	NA	TGTGCCAGCAGTGAAAATGACAGCTCCTACAATGAGCAGTTCTTC	CASSENDSSYNEQFF
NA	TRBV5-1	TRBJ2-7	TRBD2	TGCGCCAGCAGCTTAGTAGCGGGAGACACCTACGAGCAGTACTTC	CASSLVAGDTYEQYF
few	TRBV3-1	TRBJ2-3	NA	TGTGCCAGCAGCCAAGGCAGCGTTCGCACAGATACGCAGTATTTT	CASSQGSVRTDTQYF
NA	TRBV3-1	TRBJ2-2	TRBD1	TGTGCCAGCAGCCGGGACAGGGGAAGGACCGGGGAGCTGTTTTTT	CASSRDRGRTGELFF
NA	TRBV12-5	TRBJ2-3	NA	TGTGCTAGTGGTCCCTGGTCAAGGGAGGTGGCAGATACGCAGTATTTT	CASGPWSREVADTQYF
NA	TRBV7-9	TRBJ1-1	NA	TGTGCCAGCAGCTTAGTCGGCCTTCCGGGTGTCGCTTTCTTT	CASSLVGLPGVAFF
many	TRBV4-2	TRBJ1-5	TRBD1	TGTGCCAGCAGCCATACAGGGGACCGCAATCAGCCCCAGCATTTT	CASSHTGDRNQPQHF
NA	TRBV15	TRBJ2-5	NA	TGTGCCACCAGCAGAAAACAGGACATACAAGAGACCCAGTACTTC	CATSRKQDIQETQYF
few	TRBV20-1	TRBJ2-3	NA	TGCAGTGCTATCCGCGATACGCAGTATTTT	CSAIRDTQYF
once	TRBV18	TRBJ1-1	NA	TGTGCCAGCTCACCACCCGACGGGGGCACTGAAGCTTTCTTT	CASSPPDGGTEAFF
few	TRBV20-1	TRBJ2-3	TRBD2	TGCAGTGCCGACGCAACTAGCGGGAGGGCAACGGGGCAGTATTTT	CSADATSGRATGQYF
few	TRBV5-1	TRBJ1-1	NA	TGCGCCAGCAGACGCTGGGACGGATTGAACACTGAAGCTTTCTTT	CASRRWDGLNTEAFF
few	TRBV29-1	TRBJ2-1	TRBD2	TGCAGCGTTGATTCCGGACTAGCAGACAATGAGCAGTTCTTC	CSVDSGLADNEQFF
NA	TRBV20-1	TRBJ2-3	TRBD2	TGCAGTGCCACTAGCGGGATCACAGATACGCAGTATTTT	CSATSGITDTQYF
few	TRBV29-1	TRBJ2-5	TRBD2	TGCAGCTTCTCCGGGACTAGCGGGAGAGGCCTAGAGACCCAGTACTTC	CSFSGTSGRGLETQYF
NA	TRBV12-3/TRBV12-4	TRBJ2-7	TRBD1	TGTGCCAGCAGTACAGGGGAATACTACGAGCAGTACTTC	CASSTGEYYEQYF
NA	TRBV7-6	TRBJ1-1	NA	TGTGCCAGCGCAAAGGGGAGGAAGGACACTGAAGCTTTCTTT	CASAKGRKDTEAFF
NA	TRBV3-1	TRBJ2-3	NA	TGTGCCAGCAGCCAAGATCGTGCAGATACGCAGTATTTT	CASSQDRADTQYF